This T cell receptor (beta chain) was sequenced during a study of blood T cell repertoires in COVID-19. Background on the study: From T cells, B-cell-depleted T cells, or PBMCs came the material, which was cDNA or gDNA.

Original handling: Amplifying reference gene primers gave estimates of nucleated cell counts. The method was immunoSEQ multiplex PCR; TCRdb's version includes in-frame clones alone and lacks a portion of them. That table supplies the V and J calls and clone size; D and trimming were determined from the DNA. The table records tens of thousands of clones, around 82% of them present only once. Sequenced material: peripheral blood. The TCR was taken from a man aged 55-75 years with acute or convalescent COVID-19.

CDR3 residues: CASSPGQRLTGELFF. CDR3 coding DNA: TGTGCCAGCAGCCCGGGACAGAGACTCACCGGGGAGCTGTTTTTT. V and J are TRBV7-8 and TRBJ2-2; 7 positions match TRBD1. V lost 5 bases to trimming and J lost 4 bases; unmatched junction nucleotides: 7. CDR3 length: 15 residues. Germline V CDR1 and CDR2: SGHVS, FQNEAQ.